These T cell receptor beta chains were read from a single sample in a study of PD-1 blockade in classical Hodgkin lymphoma. Generated by immunoSEQ multiplex PCR, the TCRdb table keeps only in-frame clones and is missing some. The sample yields roughly 6,900 clones, 86% seen once. The sample consisted of peripheral blood mononuclear cells (PBMCs), taken before the fourth cycle of nivolumab. Source of these receptors: a human donor with classical Hodgkin lymphoma. CDR3s include the opening cysteine and the closing phenylalanine or tryptophan. The D gene is left open where the match is weak. The size of a clone is reported for some rows only, either as once, few or many, or as a class for expanded clones.

clone size: .
J gene: TRBJ2-4
D gene: .
V gene: TRBV5-1
CDR3 DNA: TGCGCCAGCAGCCCAACGCTGGGTAACATTCAGTACTTC
CDR3 protein: CASSPTLGNIQYF

clone size: .
J gene: TRBJ1-2
D gene: .
V gene: TRBV14
CDR3 DNA: TGCGCCAGCAGCCGAGGGGCCGCTAACTATGGCTACACCTTC
CDR3 protein: CASSRGAANYGYTF

clone size: .
J gene: TRBJ2-3
D gene: .
V gene: TRBV25-1
CDR3 DNA: TGTGCCAGCAGTGAAACTTTAGGGGCGAGCACAGATACGCAGTATTTT
CDR3 protein: CASSETLGASTDTQYF

clone size: .
J gene: TRBJ1-4
D gene: .
V gene: TRBV7-2
CDR3 DNA: TGTGCCAGCAGCTTTATCCCGGGAAAACTGTTTTTT
CDR3 protein: CASSFIPGKLFF

clone size: once
J gene: TRBJ2-1
D gene: TRBD1
V gene: TRBV10-3
CDR3 DNA: TGTGCCATCAGTGAAGGACAGGGGGCATCGAATGAGCAGTTCTTC
CDR3 protein: CAISEGQGASNEQFF

clone size: .
J gene: TRBJ1-3
D gene: TRBD1
V gene: TRBV4-1
CDR3 DNA: TGCGCCAGCACCCCAGGGATTATTGAGGGGGCTTTCGCTGGAAACACCATATATTTT
CDR3 protein: CASTPGIIEGAFAGNTIYF

clone size: few
J gene: TRBJ1-6
D gene: .
V gene: TRBV2
CDR3 DNA: TGTGCCAGCAGGGGCTATAATTCACCCCTCCACTTT
CDR3 protein: CASRGYNSPLHF

clone size: .
J gene: TRBJ1-4
D gene: .
V gene: TRBV28
CDR3 DNA: TGTGCCAGCAGCCCCGAGCAGGGATCAACTAATGAAAAACTGTTTTTT
CDR3 protein: CASSPEQGSTNEKLFF

clone size: .
J gene: TRBJ1-6
D gene: .
V gene: TRBV7-2
CDR3 DNA: TGTGCCAGCAGTATCTGGGGTGATAATTCACCCCTCCACTTT
CDR3 protein: CASSIWGDNSPLHF

clone size: .
J gene: TRBJ2-1
D gene: .
V gene: TRBV7-8
CDR3 DNA: TGTGCCACGAGGGAGACTACCTACAATGAGCAGTTCTTC
CDR3 protein: CATRETTYNEQFF

clone size: .
J gene: TRBJ1-1
D gene: .
V gene: TRBV30
CDR3 DNA: TGTGCCTGGAGTGGAGTCTCCGGGGGGACTGAAGCTTTCTTT
CDR3 protein: CAWSGVSGGTEAFF

clone size: .
J gene: TRBJ2-5
D gene: .
V gene: TRBV30
CDR3 DNA: TGTGCCTGGAGTCTGCTCGGAGAGACCCAGTACTTC
CDR3 protein: CAWSLLGETQYF

clone size: .
J gene: TRBJ1-3
D gene: TRBD1
V gene: TRBV11-2
CDR3 DNA: TGTGCCAGCAGCTCGGGGACAGCTGGAAACACCATATATTTT
CDR3 protein: CASSSGTAGNTIYF

clone size: .
J gene: TRBJ2-6
D gene: .
V gene: TRBV5-6
CDR3 DNA: TGTGCCAGCAGCTGGGGAGGGGGAGGAGCTGGGGCCAACGTCCTGACTTTC
CDR3 protein: CASSWGGGGAGANVLTF

clone size: .
J gene: TRBJ1-1
D gene: .
V gene: TRBV11-3
CDR3 DNA: TGTGCCAGCAGCTTAGGCTCCACCGCGGGCACTGAAGCTTTCTTT
CDR3 protein: CASSLGSTAGTEAFF

clone size: .
J gene: TRBJ1-2
D gene: TRBD1
V gene: TRBV4-2
CDR3 DNA: TGTGCCAGCAGCCGCGACCAGGGGGTCGGTGGCTACACCTTC
CDR3 protein: CASSRDQGVGGYTF

clone size: once
J gene: TRBJ2-3
D gene: TRBD1
V gene: TRBV5-6
CDR3 DNA: TGTGCCAGCAGCTCACCCCGGGACAGGAGATGGGATACGCAGTATTTT
CDR3 protein: CASSSPRDRRWDTQYF

clone size: .
J gene: TRBJ1-4
D gene: .
V gene: TRBV19
CDR3 DNA: TGTGCCAGTAGTATCGGAGACAATATAGGGGAACGGTTTTTT
CDR3 protein: CASSIGDNIGERFF

clone size: .
J gene: TRBJ1-2
D gene: .
V gene: TRBV6-1
CDR3 DNA: TGTGCCAGCGCCGGACAGAGTAACTATGGCTACACCTTC
CDR3 protein: CASAGQSNYGYTF

clone size: once
J gene: TRBJ1-2
D gene: .
V gene: TRBV11-1
CDR3 DNA: TGTGCCAGCAGCTTAGCGGGACTCTATGGCTACACCTTC
CDR3 protein: CASSLAGLYGYTF

clone size: .
J gene: TRBJ1-1
D gene: .
V gene: TRBV5-1
CDR3 DNA: TGCGCCAGCAGCTACTACGGAGGGGGGACTGAAGCTTTCTTT
CDR3 protein: CASSYYGGGTEAFF

clone size: .
J gene: TRBJ1-5
D gene: .
V gene: TRBV2
CDR3 DNA: TGTGCCAGCAGTGAAGTGTCTGGCAATCAGCCCCAGCATTTT
CDR3 protein: CASSEVSGNQPQHF

clone size: few
J gene: TRBJ1-5
D gene: TRBD1
V gene: TRBV19
CDR3 DNA: TGTGCCAGTAAGGGGACAGGGGCTATCAATCAGCCCCAGCATTTT
CDR3 protein: CASKGTGAINQPQHF

clone size: .
J gene: TRBJ1-4
D gene: .
V gene: TRBV7-9
CDR3 DNA: TGTGCCAGCAGCTTAGCCCTGGGGAAACTGTTTTTT
CDR3 protein: CASSLALGKLFF

clone size: few
J gene: TRBJ1-6
D gene: .
V gene: TRBV2
CDR3 DNA: TGTGCCAGCAATCGACAGGCCAGCAGGCCAGACCTCCACTTT
CDR3 protein: CASNRQASRPDLHF

clone size: .
J gene: TRBJ2-5
D gene: .
V gene: TRBV18
CDR3 DNA: TGTGCCAGCTCACCAAATTCCCAAGAGACCCAGTACTTC
CDR3 protein: CASSPNSQETQYF

clone size: .
J gene: TRBJ1-5
D gene: TRBD1
V gene: TRBV18
CDR3 DNA: TGTGCCAGCTCACCACGACAGGGGGTAGGACTTAGCAATCAGCCCCAGCATTTT
CDR3 protein: CASSPRQGVGLSNQPQHF

clone size: .
J gene: TRBJ2-1
D gene: TRBD2
V gene: TRBV9
CDR3 DNA: TGTGCCAGCAGCCCAATAGCGGGTCTCTCCTACAATGAGCAGTTCTTC
CDR3 protein: CASSPIAGLSYNEQFF

clone size: .
J gene: TRBJ2-5
D gene: .
V gene: TRBV5-1
CDR3 DNA: TGCGCCAGCAGCTCCCCGGAGGGAGCGGAGACCCAGTACTTC
CDR3 protein: CASSSPEGAETQYF

clone size: once
J gene: TRBJ2-3
D gene: .
V gene: TRBV6-1
CDR3 DNA: TGTGCCAGCACCTCTGGCGGGACGGGCACAGATACGCAGTATTTT
CDR3 protein: CASTSGGTGTDTQYF

clone size: .
J gene: TRBJ1-3
D gene: .
V gene: TRBV6-1
CDR3 DNA: TGTGCCAGCAGCCGGGACCCCGGGGGAAACACCATATATTTT
CDR3 protein: CASSRDPGGNTIYF

clone size: .
J gene: TRBJ2-3
D gene: TRBD2
V gene: TRBV4-1
CDR3 DNA: TGCGCCAGCAGCCAAGACCCTAGCGGGAGGACAGATACGCAGTATTTT
CDR3 protein: CASSQDPSGRTDTQYF

clone size: .
J gene: TRBJ1-4
D gene: .
V gene: TRBV6-5
CDR3 DNA: TGTGCCAGCAGTTTCACAGGCCCGGGTGAAAAACTGTTTTTT
CDR3 protein: CASSFTGPGEKLFF

clone size: .
J gene: TRBJ2-5
D gene: .
V gene: TRBV2
CDR3 DNA: TGTGCCAGTGGGGCAGTGAGGGTCGGGGCCCAGTACTTC
CDR3 protein: CASGAVRVGAQYF

clone size: .
J gene: TRBJ1-2
D gene: .
V gene: TRBV30
CDR3 DNA: TGTGCCTGGACTAGGGGAAGCTATGGCTACACCTTC
CDR3 protein: CAWTRGSYGYTF

clone size: .
J gene: TRBJ1-2
D gene: .
V gene: TRBV11-2
CDR3 DNA: TGTGCCAGCAGCTTCCAACATTGGGGCGGGCGAAGTGGCTACACCTTC
CDR3 protein: CASSFQHWGGRSGYTF

clone size: .
J gene: TRBJ2-5
D gene: TRBD2
V gene: TRBV5-1
CDR3 DNA: TGCGCCAGCAGCCTCGGGACTAGCGGGGGGGCTTGGGAGACCCAGTACTTC
CDR3 protein: CASSLGTSGGAWETQYF

clone size: .
J gene: TRBJ1-4
D gene: .
V gene: TRBV18
CDR3 DNA: TGTGCCAGCTCACGTACTTCGGGGGCTAATGAAAAACTGTTTTTT
CDR3 protein: CASSRTSGANEKLFF

clone size: .
J gene: TRBJ2-3
D gene: TRBD2
V gene: TRBV4-1
CDR3 DNA: TGCGCCAGCAGCCAAGCACTAGCGGGGGGGCCAACAGATACGCAGTATTTT
CDR3 protein: CASSQALAGGPTDTQYF

clone size: .
J gene: TRBJ2-5
D gene: .
V gene: TRBV6-6
CDR3 DNA: TGTGCCAGCAGTTACCAGTCCCCGGCCCTCCAAGAGACCCAGTACTTC
CDR3 protein: CASSYQSPALQETQYF

clone size: .
J gene: TRBJ2-2
D gene: TRBD2
V gene: TRBV2
CDR3 DNA: TGTGCCAGCATAACTAGCGGGGGGCGGAACACCGGGGAGCTGTTTTTT
CDR3 protein: CASITSGGRNTGELFF

clone size: .
J gene: TRBJ2-5
D gene: .
V gene: TRBV6-1
CDR3 DNA: TGTGCCAGCTCTAAGAGAGGGGGGAAACAAGAGACCCAGTACTTC
CDR3 protein: CASSKRGGKQETQYF

clone size: few
J gene: TRBJ1-3
D gene: .
V gene: TRBV13
CDR3 DNA: TGTGCCAGCAGCCCGATCAGGGGACCTGGAAACACCATATATTTT
CDR3 protein: CASSPIRGPGNTIYF

clone size: .
J gene: TRBJ2-3
D gene: TRBD1
V gene: TRBV10-1
CDR3 DNA: TGCGCCAGCAGTGAGTCCAGGGGGACAGGCCTCACAGATACGCAGTATTTT
CDR3 protein: CASSESRGTGLTDTQYF

clone size: .
J gene: TRBJ2-2
D gene: .
V gene: TRBV5-1
CDR3 DNA: TGCGCCAGCAGCTTGACAGGGATGGACACCGGGGAGCTGTTTTTT
CDR3 protein: CASSLTGMDTGELFF

clone size: .
J gene: TRBJ1-2
D gene: TRBD1
V gene: TRBV5-1
CDR3 DNA: TGCGCCAGCAGCTTCCGGGACAGGGAACTACGGGGTGGCTACACCTTC
CDR3 protein: CASSFRDRELRGGYTF

clone size: .
J gene: TRBJ2-1
D gene: .
V gene: TRBV5-1
CDR3 DNA: TGCGCTTCCCGGGGGAGCTCCTACAATGAGCAGTTCTTC
CDR3 protein: CASRGSSYNEQFF

clone size: once
J gene: TRBJ2-2
D gene: .
V gene: TRBV10-3
CDR3 DNA: TGTGCCATCAGTGGCCGGGACTTGGACCAGAGTACCGGGGAGCTGTTTTTT
CDR3 protein: CAISGRDLDQSTGELFF

clone size: .
J gene: TRBJ2-3
D gene: .
V gene: TRBV20-1
CDR3 DNA: TGCAGTGCTTCCACAGATACGCAGTATTTT
CDR3 protein: CSASTDTQYF

clone size: .
J gene: TRBJ2-5
D gene: TRBD1
V gene: TRBV27
CDR3 DNA: TGTGCCAGCAGGGGGACAGGACCCTACCAAGAGACCCAGTACTTC
CDR3 protein: CASRGTGPYQETQYF

clone size: .
J gene: TRBJ1-5
D gene: TRBD1
V gene: TRBV6-1
CDR3 DNA: TGTGCCATCAGTGATATAGGGGGCGACGGCGGGTGGGATCAGCCCCAGCATTTT
CDR3 protein: CAISDIGGDGGWDQPQHF

clone size: .
J gene: TRBJ2-3
D gene: .
V gene: TRBV11-2
CDR3 DNA: TGTGCCAGCAGCCTCGGGACTGGCACAGATACGCAGTATTTT
CDR3 protein: CASSLGTGTDTQYF